The rows below give T cell receptor beta chains drawn from one sample of a study of blood T cell repertoires in COVID-19. The table came from immunoSEQ multiplex PCR; TCRdb's copy has only in-frame clones and leaves some out. Found here are 75,000 to 100,000 clones, around 87% of them singletons; the top ten hold about 16%. Sequenced material: peripheral blood. Receptors originate from a human donor in a cohort sampled during active COVID-19. CDR3s include the opening cysteine and the closing phenylalanine or tryptophan. A D gene is named only where the DNA matches it firmly. Where a row states a size, it is once, few, many or the class of an expanded clone; other rows omit it.

J gene: TRBJ1-1; D gene: NA; V gene: TRBV7-9; clone size: once; CDR3 length: 14; CDR3 protein: CASSEGGVNTEAFF; CDR3 DNA: TGTGCCAGCAGCGAAGGGGGGGTGAACACTGAAGCTTTCTTT
J gene: TRBJ2-1; D gene: NA; V gene: TRBV5-6; clone size: NA; CDR3 length: 12; CDR3 protein: CASSLTVNEQFF; CDR3 DNA: TGTGCCAGCAGCTTGACGGTTAATGAGCAGTTCTTC
J gene: TRBJ2-1; D gene: TRBD2; V gene: TRBV10-2; clone size: NA; CDR3 length: 15; CDR3 protein: CASRPGLAGGHEQFF; CDR3 DNA: TGCGCCAGCAGACCCGGACTAGCGGGGGGGCATGAGCAGTTCTTC
J gene: TRBJ2-5; D gene: TRBD2; V gene: TRBV6-1; clone size: NA; CDR3 length: 16; CDR3 protein: CASSEVPTGGGETQYF; CDR3 DNA: TGTGCCAGCAGTGAAGTTCCAACTGGGGGGGGAGAGACCCAGTACTTC
J gene: TRBJ2-3; D gene: NA; V gene: TRBV4-1; clone size: NA; CDR3 length: 16; CDR3 protein: CASSQPPSGSTDTQYF; CDR3 DNA: TGCGCCAGCAGCCAACCCCCCTCGGGTAGCACAGATACGCAGTATTTT
J gene: TRBJ2-7; D gene: TRBD1; V gene: TRBV29-1; clone size: NA; CDR3 length: 14; CDR3 protein: CSAIRDRSSYEQYF; CDR3 DNA: TGCAGCGCGATCCGGGACAGGTCCTCCTACGAGCAGTACTTC
J gene: TRBJ1-3; D gene: NA; V gene: TRBV29-1; clone size: NA; CDR3 length: 14; CDR3 protein: CSVAAAGSGNTIYF; CDR3 DNA: TGCAGCGTCGCAGCCGCAGGGTCTGGAAACACCATATATTTT
J gene: TRBJ1-6; D gene: TRBD1; V gene: TRBV7-2; clone size: NA; CDR3 length: 15; CDR3 protein: CASSLGTGGRSPLHF; CDR3 DNA: TGTGCCAGCAGCCTCGGGACAGGGGGCAGGTCACCCCTCCACTTT
J gene: TRBJ1-4; D gene: NA; V gene: TRBV4-1; clone size: NA; CDR3 length: 14; CDR3 protein: CASSRGGTNEKLFF; CDR3 DNA: TGCGCCAGCAGCCGGGGGGGAACTAATGAAAAACTGTTTTTT
J gene: TRBJ2-2; D gene: TRBD1; V gene: TRBV7-8; clone size: NA; CDR3 length: 17; CDR3 protein: CASSLILGQALTGELFF; CDR3 DNA: TGTGCCAGCAGCTTAATTTTGGGACAGGCTCTCACCGGGGAGCTGTTTTTT
J gene: TRBJ2-7; D gene: NA; V gene: TRBV28; clone size: NA; CDR3 length: 12; CDR3 protein: CASSSTAGEQYF; CDR3 DNA: TGTGCCAGCAGCTCAACGGCGGGAGAGCAGTACTTC
J gene: TRBJ1-3; D gene: TRBD1; V gene: TRBV7-9; clone size: NA; CDR3 length: 16; CDR3 protein: CASSFNYGTGGDTIYF; CDR3 DNA: TGTGCCAGCAGCTTCAATTATGGGACAGGGGGTGACACCATATATTTT
J gene: TRBJ2-7; D gene: NA; V gene: TRBV27; clone size: NA; CDR3 length: 18; CDR3 protein: CASSLRCEEAGKVYEQYF; CDR3 DNA: TGTGCCAGCAGTTTAAGGTGTGAAGAGGCGGGAAAGGTTTACGAGCAGTACTTC
J gene: TRBJ1-2; D gene: NA; V gene: TRBV19; clone size: NA; CDR3 length: 12; CDR3 protein: CASSDRLYGYTF; CDR3 DNA: TGTGCCAGTAGTGACAGACTCTATGGCTACACCTTC
J gene: TRBJ1-1; D gene: NA; V gene: TRBV29-1; clone size: NA; CDR3 length: 13; CDR3 protein: CSVDHLGGTEAFF; CDR3 DNA: TGCAGCGTTGATCATCTCGGAGGGACTGAAGCTTTCTTT
J gene: TRBJ1-2; D gene: NA; V gene: TRBV12-3/TRBV12-4; clone size: NA; CDR3 length: 13; CDR3 protein: CASSLRVDYGYTF; CDR3 DNA: TGTGCCAGCAGTTTACGGGTGGACTATGGCTACACCTTC
J gene: TRBJ1-2; D gene: NA; V gene: TRBV4-1; clone size: NA; CDR3 length: 15; CDR3 protein: CASSRRDRGGYGYTF; CDR3 DNA: TGCGCCAGCAGCAGGCGGGACCGCGGTGGCTATGGCTACACCTTC
J gene: TRBJ1-4; D gene: NA; V gene: TRBV7-9; clone size: NA; CDR3 length: 16; CDR3 protein: CASSLVPQGINEKLFF; CDR3 DNA: TGTGCCAGCAGCTTAGTTCCCCAGGGTATCAATGAAAAACTGTTTTTT
J gene: TRBJ2-1; D gene: TRBD2; V gene: TRBV4-1; clone size: NA; CDR3 length: 19; CDR3 protein: CASSKQDMPAGVSYNEQFF; CDR3 DNA: TGCGCCAGCAGCAAACAAGATATGCCAGCGGGAGTCTCCTACAATGAGCAGTTCTTC
J gene: TRBJ2-5; D gene: NA; V gene: TRBV9; clone size: NA; CDR3 length: 14; CDR3 protein: CASSPRTNQETQYF; CDR3 DNA: TGTGCCAGCAGCCCCCGGACAAACCAAGAGACCCAGTACTTC
J gene: TRBJ1-2; D gene: TRBD1; V gene: TRBV5-1; clone size: NA; CDR3 length: 17; CDR3 protein: CASSLAETGGKHYGYTF; CDR3 DNA: TGCGCCAGCAGCTTGGCCGAGACAGGGGGCAAACACTATGGCTACACCTTC
J gene: TRBJ2-3; D gene: TRBD2; V gene: TRBV5-5; clone size: once; CDR3 length: 16; CDR3 protein: CASSSRTSGQLFAQYF; CDR3 DNA: TGTGCCAGCAGCTCCCGGACTAGCGGGCAACTTTTTGCGCAGTATTTT
J gene: TRBJ2-7; D gene: TRBD2; V gene: TRBV23-1; clone size: NA; CDR3 length: 18; CDR3 protein: CASSHGLAGALGIYEQYF; CDR3 DNA: TGCGCCAGCAGTCACGGACTAGCGGGAGCGCTGGGGATCTACGAGCAGTACTTC
J gene: TRBJ2-1; D gene: NA; V gene: TRBV5-4; clone size: NA; CDR3 length: 14; CDR3 protein: CASSLRSAVNEQFF; CDR3 DNA: TGTGCCAGCAGCTTGCGTAGTGCCGTTAATGAGCAGTTCTTC
J gene: TRBJ1-2; D gene: NA; V gene: TRBV5-1; clone size: NA; CDR3 length: 15; CDR3 protein: CASSLARGYGDGYTF; CDR3 DNA: TGCGCCAGCAGCTTGGCAAGAGGGTATGGGGATGGCTACACCTTC
J gene: TRBJ2-1; D gene: NA; V gene: TRBV4-3; clone size: NA; CDR3 length: 14; CDR3 protein: CASSQLTSSDEQFF; CDR3 DNA: TGCGCCAGCAGCCAATTAACTAGCTCGGATGAGCAGTTCTTC
J gene: TRBJ2-2; D gene: TRBD2; V gene: TRBV5-1; clone size: NA; CDR3 length: 16; CDR3 protein: CASSLWREANTGELFF; CDR3 DNA: TGCGCCAGCAGCTTGTGGCGGGAGGCGAACACCGGGGAGCTGTTTTTT
J gene: TRBJ2-5; D gene: TRBD2; V gene: TRBV10-3; clone size: NA; CDR3 length: 16; CDR3 protein: CAISESTSAVTETQYF; CDR3 DNA: TGTGCCATCAGTGAGTCAACTAGCGCTGTGACTGAGACCCAGTACTTC
J gene: TRBJ1-2; D gene: TRBD1; V gene: TRBV25-1; clone size: NA; CDR3 length: 18; CDR3 protein: CASSENLGETGVFRGYTF; CDR3 DNA: TGTGCCAGCAGTGAAAACTTAGGGGAGACAGGGGTCTTTCGTGGCTACACCTTC
J gene: TRBJ2-5; D gene: NA; V gene: TRBV19; clone size: NA; CDR3 length: 13; CDR3 protein: CASSIGSQETQYF; CDR3 DNA: TGTGCCAGTAGTATAGGTAGTCAAGAGACCCAGTACTTC
J gene: TRBJ2-2; D gene: TRBD1; V gene: TRBV6-2/TRBV6-3; clone size: NA; CDR3 length: 14; CDR3 protein: CASSRQGVAGELFF; CDR3 DNA: TGTGCCAGCAGCCGACAGGGTGTGGCCGGGGAGCTGTTTTTT
J gene: TRBJ1-2; D gene: NA; V gene: TRBV6-6; clone size: NA; CDR3 length: 13; CDR3 protein: CASNQGWNYGYTF; CDR3 DNA: TGTGCCAGCAACCAGGGGTGGAACTATGGCTACACCTTC
J gene: TRBJ2-1; D gene: TRBD1; V gene: TRBV7-6; clone size: NA; CDR3 length: 16; CDR3 protein: CASSLAQGARGGEQFF; CDR3 DNA: TGTGCCAGCAGCTTAGCGCAGGGGGCTAGGGGTGGTGAGCAGTTCTTC
J gene: TRBJ1-4; D gene: TRBD1; V gene: TRBV6-6; clone size: few; CDR3 length: 16; CDR3 protein: CASSYGQGAANEKLFF; CDR3 DNA: TGTGCCAGCAGTTACGGTCAGGGGGCGGCTAATGAAAAACTGTTTTTT
J gene: TRBJ2-1; D gene: TRBD2; V gene: TRBV4-2; clone size: NA; CDR3 length: 18; CDR3 protein: CASSRASTSGGAGNEQFF; CDR3 DNA: TGTGCCAGCAGCCGAGCCTCGACTAGCGGGGGGGCGGGCAATGAGCAGTTCTTC
J gene: TRBJ2-3; D gene: NA; V gene: TRBV7-2; clone size: NA; CDR3 length: 15; CDR3 protein: CASSLEGGPSDTQYF; CDR3 DNA: TGTGCCAGCAGCTTAGAAGGAGGGCCTTCAGATACGCAGTATTTT
J gene: TRBJ1-5; D gene: TRBD1; V gene: TRBV28; clone size: NA; CDR3 length: 15; CDR3 protein: CASTRTGNSNQPQHF; CDR3 DNA: TGTGCCAGCACCCGGACAGGTAATAGCAATCAGCCCCAGCATTTT
J gene: TRBJ2-5; D gene: TRBD1; V gene: TRBV14; clone size: NA; CDR3 length: 15; CDR3 protein: CASSRRTGMVKTQYF; CDR3 DNA: TGTGCCAGCAGCCGACGGACAGGGATGGTCAAGACCCAGTACTTC
J gene: TRBJ2-2; D gene: TRBD1; V gene: TRBV27; clone size: NA; CDR3 length: 15; CDR3 protein: CASSLEGQGGGELFF; CDR3 DNA: TGTGCCAGCAGTTTAGAAGGACAGGGCGGCGGGGAGCTGTTTTTT
J gene: TRBJ1-1; D gene: NA; V gene: TRBV6-1; clone size: NA; CDR3 length: 12; CDR3 protein: CASSEGGGWTFF; CDR3 DNA: TGTGCCAGCAGTGAAGGGGGGGGGTGGACTTTCTTT
J gene: TRBJ1-5; D gene: NA; V gene: TRBV3-1/TRBV3-2; clone size: NA; CDR3 length: 15; CDR3 protein: CASSHYRDINQPQHF; CDR3 DNA: TGTGCCAGCAGCCATTACAGGGATATCAATCAGCCCCAGCATTTT
J gene: TRBJ2-1; D gene: NA; V gene: TRBV5-1; clone size: NA; CDR3 length: 16; CDR3 protein: CASSPRVSGAKDEQFF; CDR3 DNA: TGCGCCAGCAGCCCGAGGGTCTCAGGGGCAAAGGATGAGCAGTTCTTC
J gene: TRBJ2-2; D gene: TRBD1; V gene: TRBV28; clone size: NA; CDR3 length: 15; CDR3 protein: CASSYYRGNTGELFF; CDR3 DNA: TGTGCCAGCAGTTACTACAGGGGAAACACCGGGGAGCTGTTTTTT
J gene: TRBJ1-1; D gene: NA; V gene: TRBV5-1; clone size: once; CDR3 length: 15; CDR3 protein: CASSSLRTRNTEAFF; CDR3 DNA: TGCGCCAGCAGCTCCTTGAGAACCCGGAACACTGAAGCTTTCTTT
J gene: TRBJ2-2; D gene: NA; V gene: TRBV7-3; clone size: NA; CDR3 length: 13; CDR3 protein: CASSFGTTGELFF; CDR3 DNA: TGTGCCAGCAGCTTCGGGACTACCGGGGAGCTGTTTTTT
J gene: TRBJ1-2; D gene: TRBD1; V gene: TRBV19; clone size: few; CDR3 length: 16; CDR3 protein: CASSSLRDSTNYGYTF; CDR3 DNA: TGTGCCAGTAGTTCCCTCCGGGACAGCACTAACTATGGCTACACCTTC
J gene: TRBJ1-2; D gene: TRBD1; V gene: TRBV2; clone size: NA; CDR3 length: 11; CDR3 protein: CASRTGGGYTF; CDR3 DNA: TGTGCCAGCAGGACAGGGGGTGGCTACACCTTC
J gene: TRBJ2-1; D gene: TRBD2; V gene: TRBV5-1; clone size: NA; CDR3 length: 17; CDR3 protein: CASSSRTSGSSYNEQFF; CDR3 DNA: TGCGCCAGCAGCTCGAGGACTAGCGGGAGTTCCTACAATGAGCAGTTCTTC
J gene: TRBJ2-1; D gene: NA; V gene: TRBV3-1/TRBV3-2; clone size: NA; CDR3 length: 15; CDR3 protein: CASEGGADSYNEQFF; CDR3 DNA: TGTGCCAGTGAGGGGGGGGCGGACTCCTACAATGAGCAGTTCTTC
J gene: TRBJ1-5; D gene: TRBD1; V gene: TRBV25-1; clone size: NA; CDR3 length: 14; CDR3 protein: CASSETGSNQPQHF; CDR3 DNA: TGTGCCAGCAGTGAGACAGGGAGCAATCAGCCCCAGCATTTT